Below are 9 T cell receptor beta chains sequenced from a single sample in a study of blood T cell repertoires in COVID-19. Using immunoSEQ multiplex PCR, the repertoire was profiled, and TCRdb retains in-frame clones only, with some absent. Of under 200,000 clones listed, roughly nine tenths are singletons. The source material was peripheral blood. All receptors come from an elderly woman in a cohort sampled during active or convalescent COVID-19.

In this sample, this clone turned up a few times. The gene calls are TRBV30 and TRBJ2-2; D unclear. The CDR3 has 13 amino acids. Trimming took 8 bases from V and 2 from J, leaving 12 bases between them. Looked up from germline, CDR1 is GTSNPN and CDR2 is SVGIG (reference sequence). DNA for the CDR3: TGTGCCCGTGAGGAGTTAAACACCGGGGAGCTGTTTTTT. This encodes CAREELNTGELFF.

This clone was found once. The CDR3 coding sequence is TGTGCCAGCAGCGCCACCGGGACAGGGTTTGACGAGCAGTACGTC. It specifies CASSATGTGFDEQYV. The V call is TRBV9, the J call TRBJ2-7, with TRBD1 matching 9 bases. The CDR3 runs to 15 residues. V shed 3 bases, J shed 5 bases, and the junction held 9 bases outside the gene matches. Looked up from germline, CDR1 is SGDLS and CDR2 is YYNGEE.

This chain connects TRBV24-1 to TRBJ2-7, with D perhaps matching TRBD2 (5 bases). The V gene lost 3 bases and the J gene lost 2 bases, with 13 bases spanning the gap. This CDR3 has 15 residues. The V gene's germline CDR1 is KGHDR and CDR2 SFDVKD. The CDR3 loop reads CATSDSRESTYEQYF. The CDR3 bases are TGTGCCACCAGTGATAGCCGGGAATCTACCTACGAGCAGTACTTC.

This sequence joins TRBV5-6 and TRBJ2-1; 7 nucleotides match TRBD1. CDR1 is SGHDT, CDR2 YYEEEE, per germline. The V gene end was trimmed by 1 base and the J gene end by 7 bases; junction bases not matched to a gene: 8. The CDR3 covers 15 residues. DNA for the CDR3: TGTGCCAGCAGCTTGCGACAGGGAGTACGTAATGAGCAGTTCTTC. Amino acids: CASSLRQGVRNEQFF. The variable domain in full, completed from reference TRBV5-6 and TRBJ2-1, reads DAGVTQSPTHLIKTRGQQVTLRCSPKSGHDTVSWYQQALGQGPQFIFQYYEEEERQRGNFPDRFSGHQFPNYSSELNVNALLLGDSALYLCASSLRQGVRNEQFFGPGTRLTVL.

The chain recombines TRBV6-4 with TRBJ1-1; no firm D call. Germline V CDR1 and CDR2: MRHNA, SNTAGT. The V end lost 4 bases, the J end lost 2 bases, and 8 bases lay between the germline ends. The CDR3 extends over 13 amino acids. The CDR3 DNA follows: TGTGCCAGCAGTGCCGCGGCTAACACTGAAGCTTTCTTT. Residues: CASSAAANTEAFF.

This chain links TRBV2 with TRBJ2-7; D possibly corresponds to TRBD2 (5 bases). V lost 6 bases, J lost 2 bases, and 8 bases lay in between. The CDR3 spans 12 residues. CDR1 SNHLY and CDR2 FYNNEI come from the germline V gene. CDR3 amino acids: CASRLGPYEQYV. The CDR3 region has the DNA TGTGCCAGCAGACTAGGCCCCTACGAGCAGTACGTC.

The count of this clone is one. The genes are TRBV5-5 and TRBJ1-4; D is undetermined. CDR1 and CDR2 (germline): SGHKS, YYEKEE (reference sequence). V was cut by 6 bases and J by 5 bases, with 14 bases left in between. This CDR3 spans 14 amino acids. The DNA of the CDR3 is TGTGCCAGCATGGCCGCCGGGGTAAATGAAAAACTGTTTTTT. It codes for CASMAAGVNEKLFF.

The V and J genes are TRBV24-1 and TRBJ2-3; perhaps TRBD1 as D (5 bases). V was clipped by 0 bases and J by 0 bases, with 15 bases between them. Looked up from germline, CDR1 is KGHDR and CDR2 is SFDVKD. The CDR3 length is 18 residues. CDR3 sequence: CATSDLPLQGISTDTQYF. The CDR3 bases are TGTGCCACCAGTGATTTGCCATTGCAGGGAATAAGCACAGATACGCAGTATTTT.

The V and J genes are TRBV11-2 and TRBJ2-7; 7 positions match TRBD2. Germline V gives CDR1 SGHAT, CDR2 FQNNGV. V gave up 5 bases and J gave up 7 bases; unmatched junction bases: 14. This CDR3 region has 15 residues. The CDR3: CASSPRGGSVWEQYF. In nucleotides, the CDR3 is TGTGCCAGCAGCCCCCGGGGAGGGTCAGTCTGGGAGCAGTACTTC.